A single sample gave rise to the 22 T cell receptor beta chains below, sequenced in a study of T cell responses to AZD1222 COVID-19 vaccine. Measured with immunoSEQ multiplex PCR; TCRdb has only the in-frame clones, and not every one. The sample has about 150,000 clones, about 93% seen once. Sample: peripheral blood, taken on day 0 of AZD1222 vaccination. Receptor source: an adult in good health.

This chain joins TRBV3-1 (or the pseudogene TRBV3-2) and TRBJ2-5, with D hard to call. CDR3 length: 12 residues. Trimming took 5 bases from V and 4 from J, leaving 8 bases between them. From germline, CDR1 is LGHDT and CDR2 YNNKEL (reference sequence). CDR3: CASSKTLETQYF. CDR3 coding DNA: TGTGCCAGCAGCAAGACACTAGAGACCCAGTACTTC.

The gene calls are TRBV5-4 and TRBJ1-5, with D unclear. Looked up from germline, CDR1 is SGHNT and CDR2 is YYREEE (reference sequence). V was pared by 0 bases and J by 1 base, with 5 bases between. This CDR3 spans 14 amino acids. CDR3 loop: CASSLGGSNQPQHF. CDR3 sequence (DNA): TGTGCCAGCAGCTTGGGGGGAAGCAATCAGCCCCAGCATTTT.

The rearrangement links TRBV14 to TRBJ1-2, with D perhaps matching TRBD1 (5 bases). Germline lookup yields CDR1 SGHDN and CDR2 FVKESK. The CDR3 covers 15 residues. Trimming stripped 2 bases from V and 7 bases from J, with 17 bases between. The CDR3 reads CASSQSPGPGSGYTF. The CDR3 coding sequence is TGTGCCAGCAGCCAAAGCCCGGGACCGGGGAGTGGCTACACCTTC.

The J gene is TRBJ2-3, the V gene TRBV11-3, with a weak D call TRBD2 (5 bases). In germline, CDR1 is SGHNT, CDR2 YENEEA. Trimming removed 5 bases from V and 1 base from J, with 13 bases in between. CDR3 size: 15 residues. For the CDR3, the DNA is TGTGCCAGCAGCCCCCGGACCGGGGGCACAGATACGCAGTATTTT. Protein product: CASSPRTGGTDTQYF.

The chain uses TRBV11-2 and TRBJ2-7, with 7 bases matching TRBD1. The CDR3 spans 15 residues. V was pared by 3 bases and J by 2 bases, with 7 bases of the junction left unmatched. Germline V gives CDR1 SGHAT, CDR2 FQNNGV. This chain's CDR3 is CASSFTTGPAYEQYF. In nucleotides, the CDR3 is TGTGCCAGCAGCTTCACGACAGGGCCAGCCTACGAGCAGTACTTC.

The chain has TRBV11-2 and TRBJ2-5; 7 positions match TRBD1. CDR3 length: 15 residues. CDR1 and CDR2 (germline): SGHAT, FQNNGV. With V trimmed by 6 bases and J by 5 bases, 12 bases remained unmatched. The CDR3 here is CASRLPGQNGETQYF. The CDR3 bases are TGTGCCAGCAGACTCCCGGGACAGAACGGGGAGACCCAGTACTTC.

The chain recombines TRBV29-1 with TRBJ2-7, with 7 nucleotides matching TRBD2. Germline values: CDR1 SQVTM, CDR2 ANQGSEA. This CDR3 contains 12 residues. The V segment lost 7 bases and the J segment 3 bases; nucleotides outside the gene matches: 6. The CDR3 nucleotides read TGCAGCGGGCTAGCGGAGAACTACGAGCAGTACTTC. Translated: CSGLAENYEQYF.

The chain carries TRBV25-1 and TRBJ2-1; weak D call: TRBD2 (5 bases). The germline CDR1 and CDR2 sequences are MGHDK and SYGVNS. V dropped 7 bases and J dropped 4 bases, with 14 bases sitting between them. The CDR3 covers 14 residues. The CDR3 DNA reads as TGTGCCAGCACCGTAAGCGGAGAATACAATGAGCAGTTCTTC. Its translation: CASTVSGEYNEQFF.

This clone was seen once. This chain joins TRBV2 and TRBJ2-2; D tentatively fits TRBD1 or TRBD2 (5 bases each). Trimming took 7 bases from V and 5 from J, leaving 11 bases between them. The CDR3 is made up of 13 amino acids. The germline V gene encodes CDR1 SNHLY and CDR2 FYNNEI. The CDR3 bases are TGTGCCAGCACCGAGAGGGGAACCGGGGAGCTGTTTTTT. Its protein product is CASTERGTGELFF.

The chain employs TRBV5-1 and TRBJ1-1; possibly TRBD1 for D (6 bases). The germline V gene encodes CDR1 SGHRS and CDR2 YFSETQ. CDR3 length equals 14 residues. V lost 4 bases, J lost 1 base, and 11 bases lay in between. The CDR3 nucleotides are TGCGCCAGCAGCACCACAGGGAGGAACACTGAAGCTTTCTTT. Translated, it gives CASSTTGRNTEAFF.

In this sample, this clone turned up once. V and J are TRBV7-2 and TRBJ2-7, with 8 bases that match TRBD2. Losses at the gene ends were 1 base for V and 0 bases for J; bases not matched to a gene: 5. The CDR3 is made up of 16 amino acids. Germline-derived CDR1 and CDR2 are SGHTA and FQGNSA. CDR3 loop: CASSLGLARSSYEQYF. DNA for the CDR3: TGTGCCAGCAGCTTAGGACTAGCGAGGAGCTCCTACGAGCAGTACTTC. Filled out from reference TRBV7-2 and TRBJ2-7, the complete variable domain reads GAGVSQSPSNKVTEKGKDVELRCDPISGHTALYWYRQSLGQGLEFLIYFQGNSAPDKSGLPSDRFSAERTGGSVSTLTIQRTQQEDSAVYLCASSLGLARSSYEQYFGPGTRLTVT.

The J gene is TRBJ2-2, the V gene TRBV7-9; D is ambiguous. The germline V gene has CDR1 SEHNR and CDR2 FQNEAQ (reference sequence). The CDR3 loop spans 14 amino acids. V gave up 5 bases and J gave up 7 bases, with 14 bases separating them. The CDR3, as DNA: TGTGCCAGCAGCCCTGTGGCCCTTAGCGGGGAGCTGTTTTTT. It is translated as CASSPVALSGELFF.

The V gene is TRBV12-3 or TRBV12-4, the J gene TRBJ2-7; 7 nucleotides line up with TRBD2. There are 13 residues in the CDR3. The V gene end was trimmed by 2 bases and the J gene end by 5 bases; junction bases not matched to a gene: 3. The CDR3 DNA reads as TGTGCCAGCAGTTTAAGCGGGAACGACGAGCAGTACTTC. It is translated as CASSLSGNDEQYF.

V gene TRBV19 combines with J gene TRBJ2-3, with D possibly matching TRBD2 (7 bases). Germline CDR1 is LNHDA and CDR2 is SQIVND (reference sequence). CDR3 size: 16 residues. V was clipped by 4 bases and J by 9 bases, with 23 bases between them. CDR3 nucleotide sequence: TGTGCCAGTAGTACAGGGCGGGACTACCTCGGGGGCACGCAGTATTTT. Encoded protein: CASSTGRDYLGGTQYF.

This clone occurred once. The chain has TRBV19 and TRBJ2-7; D gene uncertain. Trimming cost V 4 bases and J 0 bases, with 7 bases left between them. The germline gives CDR1 LNHDA, CDR2 SQIVND (reference sequence). This CDR3 contains 13 residues. CDR3 region: CASSTGLSYEQYF. CDR3 DNA: TGTGCCAGTAGTACGGGTCTCTCCTACGAGCAGTACTTC.

V usage is TRBV28 and J usage is TRBJ1-4; tentative D call: TRBD1 (5 bases). Trimming left V 5 bases short and J 4 bases short, with 11 bases between. CDR3 length: 14 amino acids. Germline-derived CDR1 and CDR2 are MDHEN and SYDVKM. CDR3 amino acids: CASSPQALNEKLFF. In nucleotides, the CDR3 is TGTGCCAGCAGTCCACAGGCTCTTAATGAAAAACTGTTTTTT.

The J gene is TRBJ1-2, the V gene TRBV3-1 (or the pseudogene TRBV3-2); D gene uncertain. The V and J ends lost 0 bases and 7 bases respectively, with 9 bases between them. The length of the CDR3 is 13 residues. The germline V gene encodes CDR1 LGHDT and CDR2 YNNKEL (reference sequence). The CDR3 DNA sequence: TGTGCCAGCAGCCAAGACCGGGGTGTTGGCTACACCTTC. This gives the protein CASSQDRGVGYTF.

V gene TRBV11-3 combines with J gene TRBJ2-1, with D possibly being TRBD2 (6 bases). This CDR3 has 15 amino acids. Germline V gene data show CDR1 as SGHNT and CDR2 as YENEEA. Trimming shortened V by 4 bases and J by 6 bases, and 16 bases separated the two germline ends. CDR3 sequence: CASSSGGETGNEQFF. CDR3 DNA: TGTGCCAGCAGCTCGGGCGGGGAGACCGGCAATGAGCAGTTCTTC.

The chain uses TRBV6-4 and TRBJ2-2, with D unresolved. This CDR3 is 13 amino acids long. Trimming cost V 8 bases and J 3 bases, with 10 bases left between them. CDR1 and CDR2 (germline): MRHNA, SNTAGT. CDR3 loop: CASSQEYTGELFF. As DNA, the CDR3 is TGTGCCAGCTCGCAGGAGTACACCGGGGAGCTGTTTTTT.

The rearrangement links TRBV4-1 to TRBJ1-1, with D perhaps TRBD1 (6 bases). V gave up 8 bases and J gave up 8 bases, with 18 bases separating them. This CDR3 contains 13 residues. Germline loops: CDR1 MGHRA, CDR2 YSYEKL. CDR3 region: CASRSLGAGEAFF. The CDR3 nucleotides read TGCGCCAGCCGGTCTTTGGGGGCCGGCGAAGCTTTCTTT.

The chain couples TRBV6-1 to TRBJ1-2, with D possibly being TRBD1 (5 bases). This CDR3 has 13 residues. Germline CDR1 reads MNHNS; CDR2 reads SASEGT. V lost 2 bases to trimming and J lost 5 bases, with 9 bases between them. CDR3 residues: CASSEWAGYGYTF. The CDR3 DNA reads TGTGCCAGCAGTGAATGGGCAGGGTATGGCTACACCTTC.

The J gene is TRBJ1-5, the V gene TRBV27; D is unclear. CDR3 length: 13 residues. Germline CDR1 is MNHEY and CDR2 is SMNVEV (reference sequence). The ends were cut back, 2 bases at V and 5 bases at J, with 7 bases in the middle. The CDR3 here is CASSLRRYQPQHF. CDR3 sequence (DNA): TGTGCCAGCAGTTTAAGGAGATATCAGCCCCAGCATTTT.